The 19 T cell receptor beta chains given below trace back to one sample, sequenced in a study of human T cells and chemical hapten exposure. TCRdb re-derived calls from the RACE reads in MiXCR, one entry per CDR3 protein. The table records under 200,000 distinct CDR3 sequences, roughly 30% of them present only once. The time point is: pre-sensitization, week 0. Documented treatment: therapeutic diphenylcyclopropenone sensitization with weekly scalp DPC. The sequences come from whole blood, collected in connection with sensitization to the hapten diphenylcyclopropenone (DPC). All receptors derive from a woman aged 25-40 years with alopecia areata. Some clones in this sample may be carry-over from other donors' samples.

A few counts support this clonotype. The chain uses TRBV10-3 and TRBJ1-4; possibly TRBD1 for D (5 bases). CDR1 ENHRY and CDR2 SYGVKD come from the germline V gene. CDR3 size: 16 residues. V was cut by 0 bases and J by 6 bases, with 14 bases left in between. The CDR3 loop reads CAISESHGLGDEKLFF. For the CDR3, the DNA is TGTGCCATCAGTGAGTCCCATGGTCTAGGGGATGAAAAACTGTTTTTT.

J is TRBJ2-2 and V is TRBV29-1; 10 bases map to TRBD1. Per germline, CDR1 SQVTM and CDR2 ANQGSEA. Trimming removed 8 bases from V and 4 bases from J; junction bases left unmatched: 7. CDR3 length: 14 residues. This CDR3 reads CSTRTGGVTGELFF. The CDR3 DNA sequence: TGCAGCACCCGGACAGGGGGGGTCACCGGGGAGCTGTTTTTT.

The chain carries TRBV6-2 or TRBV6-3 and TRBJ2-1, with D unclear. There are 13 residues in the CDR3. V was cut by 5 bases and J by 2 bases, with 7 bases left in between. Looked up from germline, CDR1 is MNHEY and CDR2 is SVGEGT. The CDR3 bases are TGTGCCAGCAGTGTAGGGCCCTACAATGAGCAGTTCTTC. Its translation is CASSVGPYNEQFF.

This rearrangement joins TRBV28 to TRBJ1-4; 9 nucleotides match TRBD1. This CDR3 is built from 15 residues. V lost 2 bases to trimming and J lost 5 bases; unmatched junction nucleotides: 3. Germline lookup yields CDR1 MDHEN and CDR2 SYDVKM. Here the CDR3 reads CASSLETGGNEKLFF. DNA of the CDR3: TGTGCCAGCAGTTTAGAGACAGGGGGGAATGAAAAACTGTTTTTT.

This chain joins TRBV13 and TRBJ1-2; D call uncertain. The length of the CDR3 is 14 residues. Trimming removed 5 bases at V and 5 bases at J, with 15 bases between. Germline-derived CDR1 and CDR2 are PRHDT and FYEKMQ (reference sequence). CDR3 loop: CASSPDWAAYGYTF. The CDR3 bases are TGTGCCAGCAGCCCCGACTGGGCTGCATATGGCTACACCTTC.

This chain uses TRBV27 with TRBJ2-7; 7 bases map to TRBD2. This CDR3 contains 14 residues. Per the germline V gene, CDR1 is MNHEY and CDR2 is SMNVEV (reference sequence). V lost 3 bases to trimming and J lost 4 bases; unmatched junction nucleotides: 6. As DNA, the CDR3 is TGTGCCAGCAGTTTTCGAGCGGGGAGGTACGAGCAGTACTTC. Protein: CASSFRAGRYEQYF.

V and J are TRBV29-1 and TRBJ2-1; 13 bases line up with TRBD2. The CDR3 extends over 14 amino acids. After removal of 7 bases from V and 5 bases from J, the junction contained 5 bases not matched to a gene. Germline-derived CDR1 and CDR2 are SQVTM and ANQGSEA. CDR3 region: CSGGLAGADNEQFF. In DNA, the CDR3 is TGCAGCGGTGGACTAGCGGGGGCCGACAATGAGCAGTTCTTC.

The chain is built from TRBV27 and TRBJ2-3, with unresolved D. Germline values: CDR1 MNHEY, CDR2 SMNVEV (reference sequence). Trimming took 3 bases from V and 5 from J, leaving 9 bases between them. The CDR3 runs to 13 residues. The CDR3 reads CASSFLVQDTQYF. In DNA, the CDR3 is TGTGCCAGCAGTTTTCTCGTGCAAGATACGCAGTATTTT.

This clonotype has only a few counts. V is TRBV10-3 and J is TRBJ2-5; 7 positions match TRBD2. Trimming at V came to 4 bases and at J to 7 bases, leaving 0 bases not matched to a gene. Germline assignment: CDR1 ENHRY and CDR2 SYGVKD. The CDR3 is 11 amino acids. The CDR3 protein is CAISGEGTQYF. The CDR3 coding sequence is TGTGCCATCAGTGGGGAGGGGACCCAGTACTTC.

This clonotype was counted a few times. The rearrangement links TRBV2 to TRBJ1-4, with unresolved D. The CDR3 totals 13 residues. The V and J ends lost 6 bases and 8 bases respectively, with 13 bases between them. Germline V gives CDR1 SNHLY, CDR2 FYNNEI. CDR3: CASRGGPREKLFF. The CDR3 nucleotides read TGTGCCAGCAGGGGCGGGCCTAGGGAAAAACTGTTTTTT.

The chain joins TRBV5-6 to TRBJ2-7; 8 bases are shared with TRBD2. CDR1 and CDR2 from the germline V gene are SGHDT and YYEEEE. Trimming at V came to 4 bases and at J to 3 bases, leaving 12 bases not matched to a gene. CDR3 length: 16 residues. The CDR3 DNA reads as TGTGCCAGCAGCCGATCCACTAGCGGTGAGTTCTACGAGCAGTACTTC. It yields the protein CASSRSTSGEFYEQYF.

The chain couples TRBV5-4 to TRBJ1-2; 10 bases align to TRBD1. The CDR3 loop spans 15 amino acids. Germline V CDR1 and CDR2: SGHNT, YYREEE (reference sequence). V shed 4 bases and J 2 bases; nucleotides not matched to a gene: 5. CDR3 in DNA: TGTGCCAGCAGCGGGGGACAGGGGACCAACTATGGCTACACCTTC. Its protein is CASSGGQGTNYGYTF.

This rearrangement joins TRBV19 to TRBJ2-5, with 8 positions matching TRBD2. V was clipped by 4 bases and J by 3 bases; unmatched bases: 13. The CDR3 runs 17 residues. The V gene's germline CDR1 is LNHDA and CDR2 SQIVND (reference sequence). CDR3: CASSKEGSGNLKETQYF. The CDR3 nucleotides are TGTGCCAGTAGTAAGGAGGGTAGCGGGAATCTTAAAGAGACCCAGTACTTC. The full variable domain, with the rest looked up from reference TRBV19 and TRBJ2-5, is DGGITQSPKYLFRKEGQNVTLSCEQNLNHDAMYWYRQDPGQGLRLIYYSQIVNDFQKGDIAEGYSVSREKKESFPLTVTSAQKNPTAFYLCASSKEGSGNLKETQYFGPGTRLLVL.

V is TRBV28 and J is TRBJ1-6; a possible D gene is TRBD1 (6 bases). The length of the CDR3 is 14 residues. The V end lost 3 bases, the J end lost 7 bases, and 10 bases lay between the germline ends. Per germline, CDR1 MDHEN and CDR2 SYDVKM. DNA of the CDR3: TGTGCCAGCAGTTTCAGGGGCGGGAATTCACCCCTCCACTTT. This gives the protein CASSFRGGNSPLHF.

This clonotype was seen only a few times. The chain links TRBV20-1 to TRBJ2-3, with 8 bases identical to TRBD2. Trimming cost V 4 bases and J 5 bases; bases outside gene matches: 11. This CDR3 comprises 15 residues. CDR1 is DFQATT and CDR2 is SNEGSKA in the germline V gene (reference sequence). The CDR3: CSATRASGSGDTQYF. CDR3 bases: TGCAGTGCTACCCGGGCTAGCGGGTCGGGAGATACGCAGTATTTT.

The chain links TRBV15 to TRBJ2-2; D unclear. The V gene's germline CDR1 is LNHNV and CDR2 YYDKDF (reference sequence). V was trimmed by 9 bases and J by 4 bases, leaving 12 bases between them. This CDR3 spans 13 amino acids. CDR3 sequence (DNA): TGTGCCACGTCGGAAACCCTCACCGGGGAGCTGTTTTTT. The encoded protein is CATSETLTGELFF.

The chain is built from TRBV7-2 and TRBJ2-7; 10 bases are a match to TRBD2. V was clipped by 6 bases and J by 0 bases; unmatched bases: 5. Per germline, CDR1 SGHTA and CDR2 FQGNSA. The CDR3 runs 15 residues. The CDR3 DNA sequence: TGTGCCAGCAGTCCCGGACTAGCGGCCTCCTACGAGCAGTACTTC. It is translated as CASSPGLAASYEQYF.

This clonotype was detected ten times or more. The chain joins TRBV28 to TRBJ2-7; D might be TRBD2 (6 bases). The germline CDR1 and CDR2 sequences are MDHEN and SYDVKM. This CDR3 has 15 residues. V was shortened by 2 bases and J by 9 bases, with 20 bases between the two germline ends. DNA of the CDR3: TGTGCCAGCAGTTTACCCGGCGGCGGGGAAGGCGTGCAGTACTTC. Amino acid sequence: CASSLPGGGEGVQYF. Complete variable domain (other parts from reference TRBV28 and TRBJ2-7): DVKVTQSSRYLVKRTGEKVFLECVQDMDHENMFWYRQDPGLGLRLIYFSYDVKMKEKGDIPEGYSVSREKKERFSLILESASTNQTSMYLCASSLPGGGEGVQYFGPGTRLTVT.

CDR3 sequence reads: CASSDENRGRTDGYTF. The DNA of the CDR3 is TGTGCCAGCAGCGATGAAAACAGGGGGCGCACAGATGGCTACACCTTC. J is TRBJ1-2 and V is TRBV7-2; 9 nucleotides match TRBD1. In germline, CDR1 is SGHTA, CDR2 FQGNSA. The V and J ends lost 5 bases and 6 bases, in that order; junction bases with no gene match: 13. The CDR3 covers 16 residues.